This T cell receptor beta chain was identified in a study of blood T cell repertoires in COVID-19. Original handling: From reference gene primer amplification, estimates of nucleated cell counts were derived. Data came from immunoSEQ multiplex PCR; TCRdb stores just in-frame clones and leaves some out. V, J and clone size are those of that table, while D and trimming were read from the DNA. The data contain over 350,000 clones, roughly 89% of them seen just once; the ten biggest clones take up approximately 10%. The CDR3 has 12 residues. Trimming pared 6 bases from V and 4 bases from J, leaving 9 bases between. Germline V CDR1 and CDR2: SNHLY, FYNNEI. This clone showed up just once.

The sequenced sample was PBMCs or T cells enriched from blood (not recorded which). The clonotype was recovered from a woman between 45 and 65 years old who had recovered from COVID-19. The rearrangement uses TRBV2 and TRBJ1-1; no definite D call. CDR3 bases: TGTGCCAGCAGCGTGACGGGCACTGAAGCTTTCTTT. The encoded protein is CASSVTGTEAFF. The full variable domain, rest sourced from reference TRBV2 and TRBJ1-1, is EPEVTQTPSHQVTQMGQEVILRCVPISNHLYFYWYRQILGQKVEFLVSFYNNEISEKSEIFDDQFSVERPDGSNFTLKIRSTKLEDSAMYFCASSVTGTEAFFGQGTRLTVV.